Following are 9 T cell receptor beta chains from one sample sequenced in a study of cytomegalovirus exposure and HLA in healthy donors. A multiplex PCR was run with 60 Vbeta primers and 13 Jbeta primers. Generated by immunoSEQ multiplex PCR, the TCRdb table keeps only in-frame clones and is missing some. The sample lists over 85,000 clones, about four fifths occurring once. The sequencing sample was made of PBMCs. The receptors derive from a woman aged 40 to 55 in good health and CMV-seronegative.

The J gene is TRBJ2-5, the V gene TRBV29-1, with 8 bases lining up with TRBD1. V trimming: 2 bases; J trimming: 5 bases; junction bases outside the gene matches: 10. CDR1 and CDR2 from the germline V gene are SQVTM and ANQGSEA. This CDR3 spans 15 amino acids. DNA for the CDR3: TGCAGCGTTGAAAATCCAGGGGGCTGGAGGGAGACCCAGTACTTC. Translation: CSVENPGGWRETQYF.

The chain uses TRBV13 and TRBJ1-2; D unresolved. Germline V gene data show CDR1 as PRHDT and CDR2 as FYEKMQ (reference sequence). CDR3 length: 14 amino acids. Trimming took off 3 bases at V and 3 bases at J, with 11 bases between the two ends. CDR3 region: CASSFTRGDYGYTF. The CDR3 bases are TGTGCCAGCAGCTTCACCCGGGGTGACTATGGCTACACCTTC. The full variable domain, its missing parts supplied by reference TRBV13 and TRBJ1-2, is AAGVIQSPRHLIKEKRETATLKCYPIPRHDTVYWYQQGPGQDPQFLISFYEKMQSDKGSIPDRFSAQQFSDYHSELNMSSLELGDSALYFCASSFTRGDYGYTFGSGTRLTVV.

The CDR3 loop is CASGQGLNEQFF. The CDR3 DNA reads as TGTGCCAGCGGACAGGGACTTAATGAGCAGTTCTTC. V gene TRBV6-5 combines with J gene TRBJ2-1, with TRBD1 identical over 8 bases. The CDR3 is made up of 12 amino acids. Per the germline V gene, CDR1 is MNHEY and CDR2 is SVGAGI. The J segment lost 7 bases and the V segment lost 8 bases, leaving 4 bases of the junction unmatched.

The chain couples TRBV29-1 to TRBJ1-2; D is unclear. There are 16 residues in the CDR3. Trimming pared 3 bases from V and 2 bases from J, leaving 19 bases between. The germline CDR1 and CDR2 sequences are SQVTM and ANQGSEA. CDR3 residues: CSVEGFSTGSNYGYTF. For the CDR3, the DNA is TGCAGCGTTGAGGGTTTCTCCACGGGGTCCAACTATGGCTACACCTTC.

V and J are TRBV9 and TRBJ2-7, with 7 bases matching TRBD1. J lost 4 bases, V lost 3 bases, and 4 bases had no gene match. The length of the CDR3 is 13 residues. From germline, CDR1 is SGDLS and CDR2 YYNGEE. CDR3 amino acids: CASSGQGEYEQYF. The CDR3 nucleotides are TGTGCCAGCAGCGGACAGGGAGAGTACGAGCAGTACTTC.

The chain is built from TRBV28 and TRBJ1-2; perhaps TRBD1 as D (5 bases). Per the germline V gene, CDR1 is MDHEN and CDR2 is SYDVKM. V was clipped by 8 bases and J by 7 bases, with 17 bases between them. The CDR3 runs to 13 residues. The CDR3 is CASLGVWGSGYTF. For the CDR3, the DNA is TGTGCCAGCCTTGGGGTTTGGGGCTCTGGCTACACCTTC.

The chain has TRBV2 and TRBJ1-3; D is possibly TRBD1 (6 bases). The CDR3 has 14 residues. Germline loops: CDR1 SNHLY, CDR2 FYNNEI. Trimming shortened V by 5 bases and J by 0 bases, and 8 bases separated the two germline ends. DNA for the CDR3: TGTGCCAGCAGTACAGGGTTCTCTGGAAACACCATATATTTT. As protein: CASSTGFSGNTIYF.

In DNA, the CDR3 is TGTGCCTGGAATCGCGGGACAGGGGAGGAAAAACTGTTTTTT. This sequence encodes CAWNRGTGEEKLFF. The chain joins TRBV30 to TRBJ1-4; 10 bases align to TRBD1. CDR1 is GTSNPN, CDR2 SVGIG, per germline (reference sequence). V was pared by 4 bases and J by 8 bases, with 7 bases of the junction left unmatched. The CDR3 extends over 14 amino acids.

The chain links TRBV7-6 to TRBJ2-7, with D maybe TRBD2 (5 bases). The CDR3 contains 17 residues. Germline V CDR1 and CDR2: SGHVS, FNYEAQ. Trimming stripped 1 base from V and 3 bases from J, with 19 bases between. The CDR3 DNA follows: TGTGCCAGCAGCTTAGACTTTTCCGGGGAGAGTTTCTACGAGCAGTACTTC. Its protein product is CASSLDFSGESFYEQYF.